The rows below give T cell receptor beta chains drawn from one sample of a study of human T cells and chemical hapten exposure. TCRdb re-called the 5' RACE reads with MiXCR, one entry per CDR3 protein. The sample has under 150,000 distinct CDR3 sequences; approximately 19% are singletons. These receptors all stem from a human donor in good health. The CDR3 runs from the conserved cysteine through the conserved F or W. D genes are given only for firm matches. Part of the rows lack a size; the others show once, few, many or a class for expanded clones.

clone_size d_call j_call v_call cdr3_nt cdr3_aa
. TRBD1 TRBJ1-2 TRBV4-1 TGCGCCAGCAGCCCCTCGACAGGGGGCAACTATGGCTACACCTTC CASSPSTGGNYGYTF
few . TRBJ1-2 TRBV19 TGTGCCAGTAGTATCCCACCAGGACGGAGAAACTATGGCTACACCTTC CASSIPPGRRNYGYTF
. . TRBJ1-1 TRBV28 TGTGCCAGCACTCTGATCGTGGGAGGGGCTGAAGCTTTCTTT CASTLIVGGAEAFF
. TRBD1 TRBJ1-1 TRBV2 TGTGCCAGCAGTCAACAGGGGGCGAGAACTGAAGCTTTCTTT CASSQQGARTEAFF
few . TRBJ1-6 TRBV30 TGTGCCTGGAGTGTACCTACGGCGCGGGTCCACTTT CAWSVPTARVHF
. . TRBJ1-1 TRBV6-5 TGTGCCAGCAGTTACTCGACGGGGGGGACTGAAGCTTTCTTT CASSYSTGGTEAFF
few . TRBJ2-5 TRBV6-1 TGTGCCAGCAGTGCGACTACCATGGGCCGGGAGACCCAGTACTTC CASSATTMGRETQYF
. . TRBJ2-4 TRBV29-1 TGCAGCGTAGCAGGGAAGGGGGTCAAAAACATTCAGTACTTC CSVAGKGVKNIQYF
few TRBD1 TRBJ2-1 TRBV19 TGTGCCAGTAGTATGGGGGCAGGGGGAAGCAATGAGCAGTTCTTC CASSMGAGGSNEQFF
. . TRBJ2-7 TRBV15 TGTGCCACCAGCAGTGGCCGTGGGGCCTACGAGCAGTACTTC CATSSGRGAYEQYF
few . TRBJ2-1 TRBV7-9 TGTGCCAGCAGCCCCGGAACCGACCATGAGCAGTTCTTC CASSPGTDHEQFF
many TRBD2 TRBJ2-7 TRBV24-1 TGTGCCACCAGTCCAAGCGGGAGGGTTGACGAGCAGTACTTC CATSPSGRVDEQYF
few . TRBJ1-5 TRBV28 TGTGCCAGCAGTTTTCTGAGAATTCGACCTCGACCCCAGCATTTT CASSFLRIRPRPQHF
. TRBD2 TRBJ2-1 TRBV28 TGTGCCAGCAGTCGCATCTCACTAGCGCACAATGAGCAGTTCTTC CASSRISLAHNEQFF
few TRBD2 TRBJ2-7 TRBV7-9 TGTGCCAGCAGCTTAACGAAGAAACTAGCGGGAGAGGGAGTCTACGAGCAGTACTTC CASSLTKKLAGEGVYEQYF
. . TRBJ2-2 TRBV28 TGTGCCATGAGGGGGAACACCGGGGAGCTGTTTTTT CAMRGNTGELFF
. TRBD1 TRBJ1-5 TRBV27 TGTGCCAGCAGTTTACCGGGACAGAACGGCCATATGAGCAATCAGCCCCAGCATTTT CASSLPGQNGHMSNQPQHF
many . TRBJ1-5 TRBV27 TGTGCCAGCAGCCTGGCACAGGGAAGCAATCAGCCCCAGCATTTT CASSLAQGSNQPQHF
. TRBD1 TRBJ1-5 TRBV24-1 TGTGCCACCAGTGATTGGACAGGCCTGAATCAGCCCCAGCATTTT CATSDWTGLNQPQHF
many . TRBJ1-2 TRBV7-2 TGTGCCAGCAGCTTAGCTTCCGGCAGGGGACCTGGCTACACCTTC CASSLASGRGPGYTF